This TCR beta chain appears in the sequencing data of a study of blood T cells in healthy people across ages. Germline CDR1 and CDR2: LGHNA and YNFKEQ. V shed 0 bases and J shed 4 bases, with 9 bases lying between them. This CDR3 comprises 14 residues. Alongside a J-beta primer mix, a sample-barcoded 5' primer served in a second PCR lasting about 7 to 11 cycles. TCRdb reprocessed the 5' RACE reads via MiXCR and lists one record per CDR3 protein. This table holds roughly 860,000 distinct CDR3 sequences, approximately 65% found once. The rearrangement uses TRBV4-2 and TRBJ1-2; D is ambiguous. Material for sequencing was blood. The receptor comes from a man aged 25-45 years in good health. CDR3 DNA: TGTGCCAGCAGCCAAGAGGGTTCTACCTATGGCTACACCTTC. Its translation is CASSQEGSTYGYTF.